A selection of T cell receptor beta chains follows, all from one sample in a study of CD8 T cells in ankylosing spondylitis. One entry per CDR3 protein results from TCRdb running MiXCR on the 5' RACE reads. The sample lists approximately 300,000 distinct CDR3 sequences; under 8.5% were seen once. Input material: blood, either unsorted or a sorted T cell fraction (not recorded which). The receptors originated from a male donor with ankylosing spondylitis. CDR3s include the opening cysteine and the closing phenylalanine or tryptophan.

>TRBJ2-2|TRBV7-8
CASSLGAGGAYNTGELFF
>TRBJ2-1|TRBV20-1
CSAEAPGLAGDTEQFF
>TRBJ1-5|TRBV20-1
CSAILQGQPQHF
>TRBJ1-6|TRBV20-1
CSASMGPYNSPLHF
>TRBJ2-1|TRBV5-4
CASSFGTSGRAATYNEQFF
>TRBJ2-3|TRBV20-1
CSARLAGSTDTQYF
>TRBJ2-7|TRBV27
CASVAGGAGYEQYF
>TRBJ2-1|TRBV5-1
CASSLALAGADEQFF
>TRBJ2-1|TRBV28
CASSLSGQDEQFF
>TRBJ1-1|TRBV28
CASSLKPGRVGRGTEAFF
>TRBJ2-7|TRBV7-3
CASSHHPGAGGYSYEQYF
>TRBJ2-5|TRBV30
CAWSSLGLTETQYF
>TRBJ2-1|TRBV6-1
CASSEGLFNEQFF
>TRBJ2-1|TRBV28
CASTPGTGQFF
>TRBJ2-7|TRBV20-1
CSARVGGSSYEQYF
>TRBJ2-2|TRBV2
CARRAKFSGVVFF
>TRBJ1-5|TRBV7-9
CASSSGQGDSNQPQHF